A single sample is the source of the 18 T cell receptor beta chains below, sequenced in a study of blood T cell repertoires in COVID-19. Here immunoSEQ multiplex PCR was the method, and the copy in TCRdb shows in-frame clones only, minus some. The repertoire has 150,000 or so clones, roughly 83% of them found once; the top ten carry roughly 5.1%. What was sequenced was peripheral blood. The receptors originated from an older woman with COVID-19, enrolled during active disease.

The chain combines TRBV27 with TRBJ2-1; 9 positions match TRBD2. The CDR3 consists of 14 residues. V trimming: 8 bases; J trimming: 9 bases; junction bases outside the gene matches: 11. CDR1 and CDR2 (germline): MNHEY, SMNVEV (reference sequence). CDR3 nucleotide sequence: TGTGCCAGCCGCCTTAGCGGGGGTGCAGGTGAGCAGTTCTTC. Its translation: CASRLSGGAGEQFF.

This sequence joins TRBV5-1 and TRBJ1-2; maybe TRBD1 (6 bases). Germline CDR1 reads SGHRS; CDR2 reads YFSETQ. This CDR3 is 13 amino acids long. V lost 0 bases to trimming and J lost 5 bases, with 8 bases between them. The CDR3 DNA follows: TGCGCCAGCAGCTTGGACAGGGATTATGGCTACACCTTC. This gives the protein CASSLDRDYGYTF.

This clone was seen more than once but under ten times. The CDR3 DNA is TGTGCCAGCAGCTTTGACAGGGTAATGAATGAGCAGTTCTTC. Its protein product is CASSFDRVMNEQFF. The chain combines TRBV5-6 with TRBJ2-1; 7 bases line up with TRBD1. Germline V gene data show CDR1 as SGHDT and CDR2 as YYEEEE. V shed 2 bases and J 7 bases; nucleotides not matched to a gene: 6. The CDR3 sequence is 14 residues long.

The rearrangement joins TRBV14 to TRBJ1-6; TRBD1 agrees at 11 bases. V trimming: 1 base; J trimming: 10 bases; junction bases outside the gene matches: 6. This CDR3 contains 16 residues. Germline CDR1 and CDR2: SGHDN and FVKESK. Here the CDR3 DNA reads TGTGCCAGCAGCCAAGTCGGACAGGGGGCGAGGTCACCCCTCCACTTT. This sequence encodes CASSQVGQGARSPLHF.

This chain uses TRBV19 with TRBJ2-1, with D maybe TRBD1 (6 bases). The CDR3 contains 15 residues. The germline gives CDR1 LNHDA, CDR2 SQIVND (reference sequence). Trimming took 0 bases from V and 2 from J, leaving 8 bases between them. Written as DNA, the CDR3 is TGTGCCAGTAGTATAGAGGGGGCAACCTACAATGAGCAGTTCTTC. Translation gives CASSIEGATYNEQFF.

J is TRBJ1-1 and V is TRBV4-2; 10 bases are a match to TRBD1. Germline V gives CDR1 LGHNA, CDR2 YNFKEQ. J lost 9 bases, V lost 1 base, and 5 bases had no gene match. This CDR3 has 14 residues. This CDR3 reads CASSQGGQGRKAFF. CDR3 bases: TGTGCCAGCAGCCAAGGGGGACAGGGGCGAAAAGCTTTCTTT.

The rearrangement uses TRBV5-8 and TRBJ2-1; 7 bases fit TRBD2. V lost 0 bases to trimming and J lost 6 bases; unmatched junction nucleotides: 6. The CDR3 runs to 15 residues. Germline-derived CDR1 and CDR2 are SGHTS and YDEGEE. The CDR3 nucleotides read TGTGCCAGCAGCTTGGGGACTAGTTCAGGCAATGAGCAGTTCTTC. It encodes CASSLGTSSGNEQFF.

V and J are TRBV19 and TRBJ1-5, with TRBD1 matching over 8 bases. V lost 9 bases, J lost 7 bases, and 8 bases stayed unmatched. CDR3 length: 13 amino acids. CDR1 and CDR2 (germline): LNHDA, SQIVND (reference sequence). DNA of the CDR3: TGTGCCAGCCAAGGACAGGGAGGACAGCCCCAGCATTTT. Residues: CASQGQGGQPQHF.

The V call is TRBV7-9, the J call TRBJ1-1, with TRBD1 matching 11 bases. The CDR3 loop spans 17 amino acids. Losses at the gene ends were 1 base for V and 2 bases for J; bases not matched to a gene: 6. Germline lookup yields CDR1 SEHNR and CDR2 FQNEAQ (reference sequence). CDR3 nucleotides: TGTGCCAGCAGCTTAGGTGCCGGGACAGGGGGTAACACTGAAGCTTTCTTT. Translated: CASSLGAGTGGNTEAFF.

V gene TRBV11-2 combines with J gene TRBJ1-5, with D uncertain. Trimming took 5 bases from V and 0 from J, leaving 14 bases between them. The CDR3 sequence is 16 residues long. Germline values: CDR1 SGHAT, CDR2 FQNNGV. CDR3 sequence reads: CASSLGAPTSNQPQHF. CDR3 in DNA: TGTGCCAGCAGCCTCGGTGCCCCCACTAGCAATCAGCCCCAGCATTTT.

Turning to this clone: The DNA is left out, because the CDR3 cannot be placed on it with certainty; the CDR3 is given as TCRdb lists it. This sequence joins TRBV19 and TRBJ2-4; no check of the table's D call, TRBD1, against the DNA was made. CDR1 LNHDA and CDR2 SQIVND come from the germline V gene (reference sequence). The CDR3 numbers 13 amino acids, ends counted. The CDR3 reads CASSILAADIQYF.

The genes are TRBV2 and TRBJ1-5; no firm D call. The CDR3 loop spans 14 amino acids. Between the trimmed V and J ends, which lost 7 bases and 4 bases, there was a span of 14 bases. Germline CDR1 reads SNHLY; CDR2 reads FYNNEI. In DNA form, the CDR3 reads TGTGCCAGCAAGGAGAAAAATGCGAATCAGCCCCAGCATTTT. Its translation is CASKEKNANQPQHF.

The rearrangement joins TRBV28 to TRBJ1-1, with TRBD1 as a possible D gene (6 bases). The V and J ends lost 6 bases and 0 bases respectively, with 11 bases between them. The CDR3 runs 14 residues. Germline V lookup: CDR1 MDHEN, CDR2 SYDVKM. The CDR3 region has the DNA TGTGCCAGCAGCTCCAGGGGTTTGAACACTGAAGCTTTCTTT. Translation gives CASSSRGLNTEAFF.

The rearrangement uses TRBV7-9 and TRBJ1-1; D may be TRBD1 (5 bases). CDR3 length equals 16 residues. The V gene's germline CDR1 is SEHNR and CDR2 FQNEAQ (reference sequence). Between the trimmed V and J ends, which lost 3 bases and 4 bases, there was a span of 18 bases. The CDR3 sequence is CASSLDTGGRGTEAFF. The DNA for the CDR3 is TGTGCCAGCAGCTTGGACACCGGGGGTAGAGGCACTGAAGCTTTCTTT.

CDR3 amino acids: CASSRGTLVQPQHF. The CDR3 bases are TGTGCCAGTAGTAGAGGGACTCTTGTCCAGCCCCAGCATTTT. The chain recombines TRBV19 with TRBJ1-5; D might be TRBD1 (5 bases). Germline-derived CDR1 and CDR2 are LNHDA and SQIVND (reference sequence). V lost 4 bases, J lost 7 bases, and 14 bases lay in between. This CDR3 spans 14 amino acids.

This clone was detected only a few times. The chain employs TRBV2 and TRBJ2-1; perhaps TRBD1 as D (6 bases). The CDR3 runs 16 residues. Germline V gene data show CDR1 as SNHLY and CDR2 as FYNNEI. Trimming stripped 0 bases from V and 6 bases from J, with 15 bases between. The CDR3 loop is CASSEALQGLRNEQFF. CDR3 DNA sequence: TGTGCCAGCAGTGAAGCGCTTCAGGGGCTTCGCAATGAGCAGTTCTTC.

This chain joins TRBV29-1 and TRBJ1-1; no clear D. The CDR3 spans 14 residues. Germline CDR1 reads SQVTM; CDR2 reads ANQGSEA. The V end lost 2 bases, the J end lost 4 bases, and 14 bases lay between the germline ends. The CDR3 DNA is TGCAGCGTTGAAAAGGGAGGAAGCTTCACTGAAGCTTTCTTT. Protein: CSVEKGGSFTEAFF.

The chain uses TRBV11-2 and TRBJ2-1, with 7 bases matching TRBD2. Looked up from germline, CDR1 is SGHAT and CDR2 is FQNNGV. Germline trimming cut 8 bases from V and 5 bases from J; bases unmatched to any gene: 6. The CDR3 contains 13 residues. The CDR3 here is CASGTNLHNEQFF. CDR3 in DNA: TGTGCCAGCGGGACTAACCTTCACAATGAGCAGTTCTTC. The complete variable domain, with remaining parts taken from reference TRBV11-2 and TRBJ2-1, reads EAGVAQSPRYKIIEKRQSVAFWCNPISGHATLYWYQQILGQGPKLLIQFQNNGVVDDSQLPKDRFSAERLKGVDSTLKIQPAKLEDSAVYLCASGTNLHNEQFFGPGTRLTVL.